The rows below give T cell receptor beta chains drawn from one sample of a study of cytomegalovirus exposure and HLA in healthy donors. Clones were read by immunoSEQ multiplex PCR, and TCRdb kept only the in-frame ones, dropping some. Seen here are under 90,000 clones, 70% to 80% observed once, and the top ten hold around 3%. Sequences were obtained from PBMCs. These receptors were collected from a man between 35 and 55 years old in good health and CMV-seronegative. CDR3s include the opening cysteine and the closing phenylalanine or tryptophan. A D gene is named only where the DNA matches it firmly. Clone size is stated in some rows and not others, as once, few, many or a class when expanded.

D	V	size	J	DNA	CDR3
NA	TRBV19	few	TRBJ1-1	TGTGCCAGTAGTATCGGGGGGGCGTGGGACACTGAAGCTTTCTTT	CASSIGGAWDTEAFF
TRBD1	TRBV28	NA	TRBJ2-3	TGTGCCAGCAGTGTTGGGACAGCGAGCCTTACAGATACGCAGTATTTT	CASSVGTASLTDTQYF
NA	TRBV7-6	few	TRBJ1-3	TGTGCCAGCAGCTTAGGAGGCAGGGCTTCTGGAAACACCATATATTTT	CASSLGGRASGNTIYF
NA	TRBV4-1	NA	TRBJ1-1	TGCGCCAGCAGCCAAAACAGGGAGCTACTGAACACTGAAGCTTTCTTT	CASSQNRELLNTEAFF
TRBD1	TRBV10-3	NA	TRBJ1-2	TGTGCCATCAGTGAGGACAGGGGGCAACTCTATGGCTACACCTTC	CAISEDRGQLYGYTF
NA	TRBV5-1	NA	TRBJ1-1	TGCGCCAGCAGCGTCGCTGGAGTCACTGAAGCTTTCTTT	CASSVAGVTEAFF
TRBD1	TRBV28	NA	TRBJ2-7	TGTGCCAGCAGAAGCCCGACAGGGTACCGCGAGCAGTACTTC	CASRSPTGYREQYF
TRBD1	TRBV7-9	NA	TRBJ1-5	TGTGCCAGCAGCCTTGGACAGGGCGGTCAGCCCCAGCATTTT	CASSLGQGGQPQHF
NA	TRBV7-2	few	TRBJ1-1	TGTGCCAGCAGCTCTAGAGGGCGTTGGACAGCAAACACTGAAGCTTTCTTT	CASSSRGRWTANTEAFF
NA	TRBV9	NA	TRBJ2-2	TGTGCCAGCAGCGCCACCTCCGGGACATTGAACACCGGGGAGCTGTTTTTT	CASSATSGTLNTGELFF
NA	TRBV5-1	NA	TRBJ1-5	TGCGCCAGCAGCTTGTCAGGGATCGGCAATCAGCCCCAGCATTTT	CASSLSGIGNQPQHF
NA	TRBV5-1	NA	TRBJ1-1	TGCGCCAGCAGCTTTCCAGGGCAAAACACTGAAGCTTTCTTT	CASSFPGQNTEAFF
TRBD2	TRBV7-9	few	TRBJ2-5	TGTGCCAGCAGCTTCGGGACTAGCGGGGGCCAAGAGACCCAGTACTTC	CASSFGTSGGQETQYF
TRBD1	TRBV5-1	NA	TRBJ2-7	TGCGCCAGCAGCTTGGAGGACAGGAGTTACGAGCAGTACTTC	CASSLEDRSYEQYF
NA	TRBV7-8	NA	TRBJ2-3	TGTGCCAGCAGCTACATCTTTCAGGCTGTGAGCACAGATACGCAGTATTTT	CASSYIFQAVSTDTQYF
NA	TRBV7-9	NA	TRBJ1-2	TGTGCCAGCAGCTTAGAGCGCGGTGACTATGGCTACACCTTC	CASSLERGDYGYTF
NA	TRBV6-1	NA	TRBJ2-7	TGTGCCAGCAGTTCGTATCGACAGCTACCTAGGGAGCAGTACTTC	CASSSYRQLPREQYF
NA	TRBV5-6	few	TRBJ1-6	TGTGCCAGCAGCTTGCAAGGGGGGGATTCACCCCTCCACTTT	CASSLQGGDSPLHF
NA	TRBV19	NA	TRBJ2-7	TGTGCCAGTAGTATAGCTGCCGAGTCCTACGAGCAGTACTTC	CASSIAAESYEQYF
NA	TRBV7-9	NA	TRBJ1-2	TGTGCCAGCAGCTTAGCTATTCGGCGGCAGGGGAACTATGGCTACACCTTC	CASSLAIRRQGNYGYTF